Listed below are T cell receptor beta chains from one sample, sequenced in a study of blood T cell repertoires in COVID-19. Method: immunoSEQ multiplex PCR; TCRdb's copy keeps in-frame clones and lacks some. This sample carries about 430,000 clones, 75% to 90% of them seen once, and the ten largest clones take 1% to 1.3%. The specimen was PBMCs or T cells enriched from blood (not recorded which). All receptors derive from a young man who had recovered from COVID-19. CDR3s include the opening cysteine and the closing phenylalanine or tryptophan. The D gene is left open where the match is weak. Clone size is stated in some rows and not others, as once, few, many or a class when expanded.

TRBJ1-2 | - | TRBV4-1 | once | TGCGCCAGCAGCCCGCCGGCCCTAGATTATAACTATGGCTACACCTTC | CASSPPALDYNYGYTF
TRBJ2-2 | - | TRBV10-3 | - | TGTGCCATCACCGCAAGAACACAGGGGAACACCGGGGAGCTGTTTTTT | CAITARTQGNTGELFF
TRBJ2-7 | - | TRBV5-4 | - | TGTGCCAGCAGCCCGTGGACAGCCCGCTACGAGCAGTACTTC | CASSPWTARYEQYF
TRBJ2-6 | TRBD1 | TRBV5-1 | - | TGCGCCAGCGCCCTACAGGGGGTCGAGGAGTCCGGGGCCAACGTCCTGACTTTC | CASALQGVEESGANVLTF
TRBJ2-1 | TRBD2 | TRBV5-4 | - | TGTGCCAGCAGCCTGGGAGTAGCGGGAGATCTCAATGAGCAGTTCTTC | CASSLGVAGDLNEQFF
TRBJ2-7 | - | TRBV7-8 | - | TGTGCCAGCAAACTTAGCGGATCCTACGAGCAGTACTTC | CASKLSGSYEQYF
TRBJ2-3 | - | TRBV15 | - | TGTGCCACCAGCAGCGCACTAGAGGAAGATACGCAGTATTTT | CATSSALEEDTQYF
TRBJ1-2 | - | TRBV28 | - | TGTGCCAGCAGCGTTGGCCCGTATGGCTACACCTTC | CASSVGPYGYTF
TRBJ2-2 | TRBD2 | TRBV11-3 | - | TGTGCCAGCAGCTATACTAGCGCGGGGGAGCTGTTTTTT | CASSYTSAGELFF
TRBJ2-3 | TRBD1 | TRBV30 | - | TGTGCCTGGAAGAGGGGGCGGTTAGATACGCAGTATTTT | CAWKRGRLDTQYF
TRBJ1-6 | TRBD1 | TRBV25-1 | - | TGTGCCAGCCACAGGGACAGTAATTCACCCCTCCACTTT | CASHRDSNSPLHF
TRBJ2-5 | TRBD1 | TRBV7-3 | - | TGTGCCAGCAGCCCCCGACAGGGGGAATTGTCTCGCATAAAGACCCAGTACTTC | CASSPRQGELSRIKTQYF
TRBJ2-3 | TRBD1 | TRBV2 | - | TGTGCCAGCAGTGGACAGGGCTCTAGCACAGATACGCAGTATTTT | CASSGQGSSTDTQYF
TRBJ1-4 | TRBD1 | TRBV7-9 | - | TGTGCCAGCAGCGCGAGAGGGACAGGGAATAATGAAAAACTGTTTTTT | CASSARGTGNNEKLFF
TRBJ2-7 | - | TRBV7-9 | once | TGTGCCAGCAGCTTATACTACGAGCAGTACTTC | CASSLYYEQYF
TRBJ2-5 | - | TRBV6-5 | few | TGTGCCAGCAGAAACGGGTACCAAGAGACCCAGTACTTC | CASRNGYQETQYF
TRBJ1-5 | - | TRBV25-1 | - | TGTGCCAGCAGTGGGCCAAACGGGCAGCCCCAGCATTTT | CASSGPNGQPQHF
TRBJ2-7 | TRBD2 | TRBV28 | - | TGTGCCAGCAGTTTAACGGGAGGGAGATCCTACGAGCAGTACTTC | CASSLTGGRSYEQYF
TRBJ2-7 | - | TRBV6-5 | - | TGTGCCAGCGGGGCCAGCTCCTACGAGCAGTACTTC | CASGASSYEQYF
TRBJ2-1 | TRBD2 | TRBV7-2 | - | TGTGCCAGCACCCGAACTAGCGGGAGATTCTATGAGCAGTTCTTC | CASTRTSGRFYEQFF
TRBJ2-7 | TRBD1 | TRBV7-3 | - | TGTGCCAGCAGCCCCCGGGACAGGCTCTACGAGCAGTACTTC | CASSPRDRLYEQYF
TRBJ2-5 | - | TRBV19 | - | TGTGCCAGTCGTTCAGGGGCACAAGAGACCCAGTACTTC | CASRSGAQETQYF
TRBJ1-1 | TRBD1 | TRBV28 | - | TGTGCCAGCAGTCGACAGGGGGCTTGGGCTGAAGCTTTCTTT | CASSRQGAWAEAFF
TRBJ2-2 | TRBD1 | TRBV18 | - | TGTGCCAGCTCACCACGGGCAGGGGGCAGCACCGGGGAGCTGTTTTTT | CASSPRAGGSTGELFF
TRBJ2-1 | - | TRBV3-1/TRBV3-2 | - | TGTGCCGGGGGCCTTCTCCGGACTAGACGAAACAATGAGCAGTTCTTC | CAGGLLRTRRNNEQFF
TRBJ1-2 | TRBD1 | TRBV2 | - | TGTGCCAGCAGTCTCCTGACAGGGGACTATGGCTACACCTTC | CASSLLTGDYGYTF
TRBJ1-2 | - | TRBV10-3 | - | TGTGCCATCAGTGAGGGAGACAGGTCTGATGGCTACACCTTC | CAISEGDRSDGYTF
TRBJ2-7 | TRBD1 | TRBV19 | - | TGTGCCAGTAGCATAGGGGGCTTGTCCTACGAGCAGTACTTC | CASSIGGLSYEQYF
TRBJ2-1 | - | TRBV7-9 | - | TGTGCCAGCAGCCCAAGGACAACTACAAGTGAGCAGTTCTTC | CASSPRTTTSEQFF
TRBJ2-1 | - | TRBV5-6 | - | TGTGCCAGCAGCTTGGCCGGGGGGCGTTTTGAGAGCAATGAGCAGTTCTTC | CASSLAGGRFESNEQFF
TRBJ1-4 | TRBD1 | TRBV29-1 | - | TGCAGCGGGACAGGGCCTAATGAAAAACTGTTTTTT | CSGTGPNEKLFF
TRBJ1-3 | - | TRBV5-1 | - | TGCGCCAGCAGCTGGACAGCCTCTGGAAACACCATATATTTT | CASSWTASGNTIYF
TRBJ2-7 | - | TRBV6-5 | medium-sized | TGTGCCAGCAGAGGAGGGACGGAGAGCTCCTACGAGCAGTACTTC | CASRGGTESSYEQYF
TRBJ2-3 | - | TRBV18 | - | TGTGCCAGCTCATCCCGGACAAACACAGATACGCAGTATTTT | CASSSRTNTDTQYF
TRBJ2-3 | TRBD1 | TRBV7-3 | - | TGTGCCAGCAGCCGGACAGGGCCCACAGATACGCAGTATTTT | CASSRTGPTDTQYF
TRBJ2-3 | - | TRBV7-3 | - | TGTGCCAGCAGCCCCTCAGCAGGGGGCACAGATACGCAGTATTTT | CASSPSAGGTDTQYF
TRBJ2-7 | TRBD2 | TRBV27 | once | TGTGCCAGCAGTTTAGTAGCGGGGGCCCCTCACGAGCAGTACTTC | CASSLVAGAPHEQYF
TRBJ1-5 | - | TRBV18 | - | TGTGCCAGCTCACCTGGGACATTTAGCAATCAGCCCCAGCATTTT | CASSPGTFSNQPQHF
TRBJ2-1 | TRBD2 | TRBV3-1/TRBV3-2 | - | TGTGCCAGCAGCCATGGCGGACTAGCAGGCAATGAGCAGTTCTTC | CASSHGGLAGNEQFF
TRBJ1-2 | - | TRBV27 | - | TGTGCCAGCAGTTTTGGTGTCGGCTATGGCTACACCTTC | CASSFGVGYGYTF
TRBJ1-5 | TRBD1 | TRBV5-1 | few | TGCGCCAGCAGCTTGACCGGACAGGGAGGCCAGCCCCAGCATTTT | CASSLTGQGGQPQHF
TRBJ1-2 | TRBD1 | TRBV5-1 | - | TGCGCCAGCAGCTTGGATGGGACAGGGGCCTATGGCTACACCTTC | CASSLDGTGAYGYTF
TRBJ1-5 | - | TRBV4-1 | - | TGCGCCAGCAGCCAAGTAGACAAATTATTTAGCAATCAGCCCCAGCATTTT | CASSQVDKLFSNQPQHF
TRBJ2-1 | - | TRBV25-1 | - | TGTGCCAGCCGTGGAACCACAGATGAGCAGTTCTTC | CASRGTTDEQFF
TRBJ2-3 | - | TRBV28 | - | TGTGCCAGCAGTTTTTGGGGGGCAGATACGCAGTATTTT | CASSFWGADTQYF
TRBJ1-2 | - | TRBV29-1 | - | TGCAGCGTTGGGGACTCTTCCTATGGCTACACCTTC | CSVGDSSYGYTF
TRBJ2-6 | - | TRBV2 | - | TGTGCCAGCAGAGGAGGGCAGGGAAACTCTGGGGCCAACGTCCTGACTTTC | CASRGGQGNSGANVLTF
TRBJ2-7 | - | TRBV5-4 | once | TGTGCCAGCAGCTCAGGGACCTACGAGCAGTACTTC | CASSSGTYEQYF
TRBJ2-7 | TRBD2 | TRBV27 | - | TGTGCCAGCAGTTTATCCCCGACTAGCGGGTACCTCTACGAGCAGTACTTC | CASSLSPTSGYLYEQYF
TRBJ2-1 | TRBD2 | TRBV10-1 | once | TGCGCCAGCAGTGATTATCTAGCGGGAGTTACAAATGAGCAGTTCTTC | CASSDYLAGVTNEQFF
TRBJ2-7 | TRBD2 | TRBV28 | - | TGTGCCAGTCAAACCGGGGGGGGCGCGTTCTACGAGCAGTACTTC | CASQTGGGAFYEQYF
TRBJ1-6 | - | TRBV2 | - | TGTGCCAGCAGGTCAACAGACAATTCACCCCTCCACTTT | CASRSTDNSPLHF
TRBJ2-3 | TRBD2 | TRBV7-2 | - | TGTGCCAGCAGCTTCCAGCGGGAGTCCGCTACGCAGTATTTT | CASSFQRESATQYF
TRBJ1-2 | - | TRBV19 | - | TGTGCCAGTAGTATGGGTGGGCAGGGCGGCTCGTATGGCTACACCTTC | CASSMGGQGGSYGYTF